In its sample, the clone carrying this T cell receptor beta chain was seen once. The data derive from a study of blood T cell repertoires in COVID-19. Trimming took 0 bases from V and 1 from J, leaving 13 bases between them. This CDR3 has 16 amino acids. Germline loops: CDR1 LGHDT, CDR2 YNNKEL (reference sequence). The authors' processing: Counts of nucleated cells, estimated from reference gene primer amplification, were obtained. Sequenced by immunoSEQ multiplex PCR; TCRdb stores in-frame clones only, minus some. That table is the source of V, J and clone size, and D and trimming were worked out from the DNA. This sample has approximately 260,000 clones, with 80% to 90% found just once.

This chain links TRBV3-1 (or the pseudogene TRBV3-2) with TRBJ2-7; D possibly corresponds to TRBD2 (6 bases). The receptor was derived from a woman between 65 and 79 years old with acute or convalescent COVID-19. What was sequenced was peripheral blood. The CDR3 loop reads CASSQELAVASYEQYF. In DNA form, the CDR3 reads TGTGCCAGCAGCCAAGAATTAGCGGTCGCGTCCTACGAGCAGTACTTC.